A single sample gave rise to the 27 T cell receptor beta chains below, sequenced in a study of shared clonotypes between healthy human individuals. Using immunoSEQ multiplex PCR, the repertoire was profiled, and TCRdb retains in-frame clones only, with some absent. The sample has about 1.1 million clones, approximately 77% seen once. What was sequenced was memory CD4+ T cells from PBMCs. Documented subset: CD45RA-negative fraction. The receptors originated from a man aged 18 to 29 in good health. Some clones in this sample may be carry-over from other donors' samples.

This clone was seen a single time. The chain uses TRBV27 and TRBJ2-5; TRBD2 matches at 13 bases. This CDR3 is built from 16 residues. V shed 5 bases, J shed 3 bases, and the junction held 6 bases outside the gene matches. CDR1 is MNHEY and CDR2 is SMNVEV in the germline V gene (reference sequence). The CDR3 loop is CASSPGTSGAKETQYF. The CDR3 region has the DNA TGTGCCAGCAGTCCAGGGACTAGCGGGGCCAAAGAGACCCAGTACTTC.

This rearrangement joins TRBV7-9 to TRBJ2-3; D may be TRBD1 (6 bases). Trimming removed 3 bases at V and 0 bases at J, with 13 bases between. Germline V gene data show CDR1 as SEHNR and CDR2 as FQNEAQ (reference sequence). The CDR3 is 16 amino acids. CDR3 protein: CASSLTDRPSTDTQYF. The CDR3 nucleotides read TGTGCCAGCAGCTTGACCGACAGGCCCAGCACAGATACGCAGTATTTT.

This clone was seen a single time. The rearrangement links TRBV6-1 to TRBJ2-7, with D perhaps TRBD1 (5 bases). Per germline, CDR1 MNHNS and CDR2 SASEGT. This CDR3 is 13 amino acids long. Trimming left V 2 bases short and J 2 bases short, with 7 bases between. The CDR3 spells CASSERTPYEQYF. CDR3 nucleotides: TGTGCCAGCAGTGAACGGACACCCTACGAGCAGTACTTC.

J is TRBJ1-3 and V is TRBV7-2; the D gene is possibly TRBD1 (5 bases). Germline V gives CDR1 SGHTA, CDR2 FQGNSA. There are 15 residues in the CDR3. V was clipped by 8 bases and J by 0 bases, with 14 bases between them. CDR3 region: CASSASGNSGNTIYF. The DNA for the CDR3 is TGTGCCAGCTCGGCGTCAGGGAACTCTGGAAACACCATATATTTT.

The gene calls are TRBV28 and TRBJ1-5; no clear D gene. Trimming stripped 5 bases from V and 4 bases from J, with 12 bases between. Germline CDR1 and CDR2: MDHEN and SYDVKM. The CDR3 covers 14 residues. CDR3 DNA: TGTGCCAGCAGTAGAGCCCAGACAAATCAGCCCCAGCATTTT. Translating gives CASSRAQTNQPQHF.

To note about this clone: The same CDR3 arises from other DNA sequences in this sample as well. V gene TRBV7-3 combines with J gene TRBJ2-2, with D unresolved. The CDR3 extends over 14 amino acids. Trimming removed 2 bases from V and 0 bases from J, with 4 bases in between. From germline, CDR1 is SGHTA and CDR2 FQGTGA. The CDR3 region is CASSLGTNTGELFF. The DNA for the CDR3 is TGTGCCAGCAGCTTAGGGACGAACACCGGGGAGCTGTTTTTT. Full variable domain (remainder filled in from reference TRBV7-3 and TRBJ2-2): GAGVSQTPSNKVTEKGKYVELRCDPISGHTALYWYRQSLGQGPEFLIYFQGTGAADDSGLPNDRFFAVRPEGSVSTLKIQRTERGDSAVYLCASSLGTNTGELFFGEGSRLTVL.

This sequence joins TRBV5-6 and TRBJ2-7; D might be TRBD2 (6 bases). Germline lookup yields CDR1 SGHDT and CDR2 YYEEEE. The V end was cut by 0 bases, the J end by 0 bases, with 10 bases between. The CDR3 covers 15 residues. The CDR3 here is CASSLVAGSSYEQYF. CDR3 nucleotides: TGTGCCAGCAGCTTGGTGGCGGGGAGCTCCTACGAGCAGTACTTC.

The rearrangement uses TRBV4-1 and TRBJ2-1, with D tentatively TRBD1 (6 bases). CDR3 length equals 19 residues. V was cut by 0 bases and J by 5 bases, with 23 bases left in between. Per the germline V gene, CDR1 is MGHRA and CDR2 is YSYEKL. The CDR3 region is CASSQDRGGFRGRNNEQFF. CDR3 bases: TGCGCCAGCAGCCAAGACAGGGGTGGTTTTCGCGGACGAAACAATGAGCAGTTCTTC.

V usage is TRBV10-1 and J usage is TRBJ2-2; the D is unclear. The CDR3 runs to 13 residues. Germline V gene sequence: CDR1 WNHNN, CDR2 SYGVQD (reference sequence). The ends were cut back, 1 base at V and 6 bases at J, with 6 bases in the middle. CDR3 sequence: CASSEFLSGELFF. CDR3 DNA: TGCGCCAGCAGTGAGTTTCTCTCCGGGGAGCTGTTTTTT.

The genes are TRBV10-3 and TRBJ1-5, with no clear D. This CDR3 contains 12 residues. Germline V gives CDR1 ENHRY, CDR2 SYGVKD. V dropped 1 base and J dropped 7 bases, with 5 bases sitting between them. In DNA, the CDR3 is TGTGCCATCAGTGAGTTATTACAGCCCCAGCATTTT. Protein sequence: CAISELLQPQHF.

This clone showed up just a few times. This sequence joins TRBV18 and TRBJ2-7, with D tentatively TRBD1 (5 bases). Germline assignment: CDR1 KGHSH and CDR2 LQKENI. The CDR3 contains 15 residues. Between the trimmed V and J ends, which lost 5 bases and 2 bases, there was a span of 16 bases. In nucleotides, the CDR3 is TGTGCCAGCTCAGCTAAGGGGAACGGGCCCTACGAGCAGTACTTC. It yields the protein CASSAKGNGPYEQYF.

The chain combines TRBV4-1 with TRBJ1-6, with TRBD1 identical over 8 bases. The CDR3 runs to 15 residues. V trimming: 2 bases; J trimming: 6 bases; junction bases outside the gene matches: 3. Germline V gives CDR1 MGHRA, CDR2 YSYEKL. CDR3 sequence (DNA): TGCGCCAGCAGCCAACAAGACAGGGGTAATTCACCCCTCCACTTT. It specifies CASSQQDRGNSPLHF.

The chain carries TRBV29-1 and TRBJ2-1; possible D gene TRBD1, 5 bases. This CDR3 region has 11 residues. V lost 7 bases and J 11 bases, leaving 15 bases between the germline ends. CDR1 SQVTM and CDR2 ANQGSEA come from the germline V gene. CDR3 in DNA: TGCAGCGGAGAGTGGGGCGACCAGCAGTTCTTC. Protein sequence: CSGEWGDQQFF.

As for this clone: A much larger clone differs by one base, so this may be a read error. The same CDR3 arises from other DNA sequences in this sample as well. V usage is TRBV20-1 and J usage is TRBJ2-5; D is unclear. The ends were cut back, 2 bases at V and 2 bases at J, with 0 bases in the middle. The CDR3 length is 10 residues. The germline CDR1 and CDR2 sequences are DFQATT and SNEGSKA (reference sequence). CDR3 sequence: CSARQETQYF. DNA for the CDR3: TGCAGTGCTAGACAAGAGACCCAGTACTTC.

The V gene is TRBV28, the J gene TRBJ1-5, with no clear D. The V and J ends lost 1 base and 6 bases respectively, with 13 bases between them. The CDR3 runs 15 residues. Germline V gene data show CDR1 as MDHEN and CDR2 as SYDVKM. This chain's CDR3 is CASSLSGPMGQPQHF. The CDR3 DNA reads as TGTGCCAGCAGTTTATCCGGCCCGATGGGTCAGCCCCAGCATTTT.

The rearrangement joins TRBV7-2 to TRBJ2-3, with D hard to call. V dropped 5 bases and J dropped 5 bases, with 8 bases sitting between them. The CDR3 is 12 residues long. Germline CDR1 is SGHTA and CDR2 is FQGNSA. CDR3 DNA sequence: TGTGCCAGCAGCCGCTGGGAAGATACGCAGTATTTT. It specifies CASSRWEDTQYF.

V is TRBV28 and J is TRBJ2-4; the D call may be TRBD1 or TRBD2 (5 bases each). V lost 7 bases to trimming and J lost 1 base, with 17 bases between them. Per the germline V gene, CDR1 is MDHEN and CDR2 is SYDVKM. The CDR3 covers 16 residues. CDR3 amino acids: CASTTGGLRAKNIQYF. In nucleotides, the CDR3 is TGTGCCAGCACCACTGGGGGTTTACGGGCCAAAAACATTCAGTACTTC.

The rearrangement joins TRBV7-8 to TRBJ2-7; TRBD2 matches 12 bases. V was clipped by 5 bases and J by 7 bases; unmatched bases: 9. This CDR3 has 15 residues. The germline V gene has CDR1 SGHVS and CDR2 FQNEAQ. CDR3 protein: CASSTTLAGGREQYF. The CDR3 nucleotides are TGTGCCAGCAGCACCACACTAGCGGGAGGACGGGAGCAGTACTTC.

The chain combines TRBV7-8 with TRBJ2-7; D not certain. The germline V gene has CDR1 SGHVS and CDR2 FQNEAQ. V dropped 1 base and J dropped 7 bases, with 8 bases sitting between them. The CDR3 is 12 residues long. In nucleotides, the CDR3 is TGTGCCAGCAGCTTAGATCGGAGTGAGCAGTACTTC. This codes for CASSLDRSEQYF. Filled out from reference TRBV7-8 and TRBJ2-7, the complete variable domain reads GAGVSQSPRYKVAKRGQDVALRCDPISGHVSLFWYQQALGQGPEFLTYFQNEAQLDKSGLPSDRFFAERPEGSVSTLKIQRTQQEDSAVYLCASSLDRSEQYFGPGTRLTVT.

The V and J genes are TRBV15 and TRBJ2-5; D is possibly TRBD1 (6 bases). V lost 2 bases and J 0 bases, leaving 10 bases between the germline ends. The CDR3 loop spans 15 amino acids. Germline CDR1 and CDR2: LNHNV and YYDKDF (reference sequence). CDR3 bases: TGTGCCACCAGCAGACCAGGGGTTTACCAAGAGACCCAGTACTTC. Translated: CATSRPGVYQETQYF. Drawing the rest from reference TRBV15 and TRBJ2-5, the complete variable domain is DAMVIQNPRYQVTQFGKPVTLSCSQTLNHNVMYWYQQKSSQAPKLLFHYYDKDFNNEADTPDNFQSRRPNTSFCFLDIRSPGLGDTAMYLCATSRPGVYQETQYFGPGTRLLVL.

This chain connects TRBV4-1 to TRBJ2-2; 7 nucleotides line up with TRBD2. CDR3 size: 15 residues. Germline V gives CDR1 MGHRA, CDR2 YSYEKL. Trimming removed 1 base from V and 6 bases from J; junction bases left unmatched: 5. The CDR3 bases are TGCGCCAGCAGCCAAGCAGGACTAGGGGCCGGGGAGCTGTTTTTT. This translates into CASSQAGLGAGELFF.

The chain uses TRBV28 and TRBJ2-3; TRBD1 matches at 9 bases. Looked up from germline, CDR1 is MDHEN and CDR2 is SYDVKM. Trimming at V came to 5 bases and at J to 5 bases, leaving 8 bases not matched to a gene. The CDR3 contains 15 residues. CDR3: CASSIRTGDGDTQYF. The DNA for the CDR3 is TGTGCCAGCAGTATCAGGACAGGGGACGGAGATACGCAGTATTTT.

This clone has only one observation. The V and J genes are TRBV7-2 and TRBJ2-3, with D unclear. V lost 0 bases, J lost 9 bases, and 7 bases lay in between. Germline CDR1 and CDR2: SGHTA and FQGNSA. The CDR3 has 12 residues. The DNA of the CDR3 is TGTGCCAGCAGCTTAGCTACCCAGACGCAGTATTTT. This encodes CASSLATQTQYF.

This clone was recorded at least ten times. At one end, the junction sequence differs from germline, possibly due to a read error. The chain employs TRBV5-4 and TRBJ1-2; the D is unclear. Germline assignment: CDR1 SGHNT and CDR2 YYREEE (reference sequence). This CDR3 is 10 amino acids long. In nucleotides, the CDR3 is TGTGCCAGCAGCCACACCCGCCGCGCCTTC. Protein product: CASSHTRRAF.

The chain couples TRBV30 to TRBJ2-1, with D perhaps being TRBD1 or TRBD2 (5 bases each). Germline CDR1 reads GTSNPN; CDR2 reads SVGIG (reference sequence). The CDR3 contains 14 residues. Deletions cut 3 bases from V and 4 bases from J, with 13 bases between. In DNA, the CDR3 is TGTGCCTGGAGCGGCCCCGGGGCGTACAATGAGCAGTTCTTC. This translates into CAWSGPGAYNEQFF.

Regarding this clone: Other DNA variants within this sample encode the same CDR3. CDR3 nucleotide sequence: TGTGCCAGCAGTTACCCCGGGTCGGAGACCCAGTACTTC. Residues: CASSYPGSETQYF. This chain uses TRBV6-5 with TRBJ2-5; D is unclear. V was trimmed by 2 bases and J by 5 bases, leaving 9 bases between them. CDR1 and CDR2 from the germline V gene are MNHEY and SVGAGI. The CDR3 has 13 residues.

This clone was observed a handful of times. The chain is built from TRBV6-1 and TRBJ2-7, with D tentatively TRBD1 (5 bases). The CDR3 is 14 amino acids. V was trimmed by 4 bases and J by 0 bases, leaving 10 bases between them. Looked up from germline, CDR1 is MNHNS and CDR2 is SASEGT. The CDR3 DNA sequence: TGTGCCAGCAGTGGAGGACACCTCTCCTACGAGCAGTACTTC. Translation: CASSGGHLSYEQYF.